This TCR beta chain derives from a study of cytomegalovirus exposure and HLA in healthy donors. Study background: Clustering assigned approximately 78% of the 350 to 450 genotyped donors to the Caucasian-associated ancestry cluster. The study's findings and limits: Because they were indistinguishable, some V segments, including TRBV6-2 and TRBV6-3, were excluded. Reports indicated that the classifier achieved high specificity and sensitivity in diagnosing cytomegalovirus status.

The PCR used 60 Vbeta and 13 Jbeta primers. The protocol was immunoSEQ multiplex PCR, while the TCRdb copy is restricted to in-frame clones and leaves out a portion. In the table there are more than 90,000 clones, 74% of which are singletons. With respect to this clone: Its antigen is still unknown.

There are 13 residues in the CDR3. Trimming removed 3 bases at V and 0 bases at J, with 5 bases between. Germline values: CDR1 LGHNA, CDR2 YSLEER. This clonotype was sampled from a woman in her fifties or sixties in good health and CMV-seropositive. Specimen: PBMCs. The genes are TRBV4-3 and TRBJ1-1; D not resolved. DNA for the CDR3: TGCGCCAGCAGCCAGCAGTTGAACACTGAAGCTTTCTTT. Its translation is CASSQQLNTEAFF.